These 2 T cell receptor beta chains were all obtained from the same sample, sequenced in a study of blood T cell repertoires in COVID-19 (TCRdb year 2020). Libraries were prepared through the immunoSEQ multiplex PCR assay. TCRdb holds this immuneACCESS table with in-frame rearrangements only. Some clones are missing; in checked studies, unresolved V genes explain under half, and the rest has no known cause. This sample is represented by roughly 100,000 clones; 75% to 95% of them were singletons. 4.2% of the sample belongs to the ten largest clones. Sequencing was performed on peripheral blood. Every receptor here comes from a man between 18 and 29 years old with acute or convalescent COVID-19.

The chain links TRBV6-5 to TRBJ2-5; tentatively, D is TRBD2 (5 bases). V lost 8 bases to trimming and J lost 3 bases, with 19 bases between them. CDR3 length equals 15 residues. Per the germline V gene, CDR1 is MNHEY and CDR2 is SVGAGI. CDR3 in amino acids: CASERLKYPKETQYF. CDR3 sequence (DNA): TGTGCCAGCGAGCGGCTGAAGTATCCCAAAGAGACCCAGTACTTC.

The genes are TRBV3-1 (or the pseudogene TRBV3-2) and TRBJ1-3, with D possibly being TRBD1 (6 bases). The germline CDR1 and CDR2 sequences are LGHDT and YNNKEL (reference sequence). The V gene lost 2 bases and the J gene lost 4 bases, with 9 bases spanning the gap. The CDR3 runs to 14 residues. Written as DNA, the CDR3 is TGTGCCAGCAGCCAAACAGGGTCCGGAAACACCATATATTTT. Its protein is CASSQTGSGNTIYF.